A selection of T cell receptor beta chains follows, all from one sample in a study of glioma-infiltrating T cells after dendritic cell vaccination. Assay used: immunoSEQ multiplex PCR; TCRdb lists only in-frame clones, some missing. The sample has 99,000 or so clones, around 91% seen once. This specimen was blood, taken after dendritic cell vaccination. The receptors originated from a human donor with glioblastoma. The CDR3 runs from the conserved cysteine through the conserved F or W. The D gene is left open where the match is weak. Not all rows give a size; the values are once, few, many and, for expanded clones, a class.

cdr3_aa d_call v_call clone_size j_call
CATSIGQGDYEQYF TRBD1 TRBV15 once TRBJ2-7
CASNPRNQETQYF . TRBV6-6 . TRBJ2-5
CASSQDRRSWTTSYEQYF . TRBV4-1 . TRBJ2-7
CASSPVSSTDTQYF . TRBV18 once TRBJ2-3
CASSLASGGRTEAFF TRBD1 TRBV7-2 . TRBJ1-1
CASRQVPNQPQHF . TRBV2 . TRBJ1-5
CASSPGQNYGYTF TRBD1 TRBV6-5 . TRBJ1-2
CASSGGTDTQYF . TRBV6-1 . TRBJ2-3
CASSGQGIGQPQHF TRBD1 TRBV6-1 . TRBJ1-5
CASSLVRGISGSSYEQYF TRBD2 TRBV7-9 . TRBJ2-7
CASSMRVEGTEAFF . TRBV19 . TRBJ1-1
CASRTGGADTQYF TRBD1 TRBV6-1 . TRBJ2-3
CASSSTGGGLSNQPQHF TRBD1 TRBV2 . TRBJ1-5
CASSPADRGQPQHF TRBD1 TRBV18 . TRBJ1-5
CASSLGGRYNSPLHF . TRBV27 . TRBJ1-6
CASSSGGLQETQYF . TRBV19 . TRBJ2-5
CASSLGQIYEQYF . TRBV7-3 . TRBJ2-7
CASTPWLEGNTEAFF . TRBV9 . TRBJ1-1
CASSQVVAYEQYF . TRBV7-8 . TRBJ2-7
CATARGGNQPQHF TRBD1 TRBV19 . TRBJ1-5
CASSEAGGVYEQYF TRBD1 TRBV10-2 . TRBJ2-7
CASSWTGDMSSYEQYF TRBD1 TRBV6-5 . TRBJ2-7
CASSLDLGEPHF . TRBV5-1 . TRBJ2-5
CAISESGTSGNTDTQYF TRBD2 TRBV10-3 . TRBJ2-3
CAIRASSGGTGTQYF TRBD2 TRBV10-3 . TRBJ2-5
CASSFGGGVSNEQFF . TRBV7-8 . TRBJ2-1
CASSLNRQYNSPLHF . TRBV28 . TRBJ1-6
CASSYSGTDNSPLHF TRBD1 TRBV6-6 . TRBJ1-6
CASSTRDRGRLLYGYTF TRBD1 TRBV19 . TRBJ1-2
CASAQGRITYEQYF . TRBV6-5 . TRBJ2-7
CAWNLGGTHEQYF . TRBV30 few TRBJ2-7
CASSDGGQKFLSSYEQYF . TRBV27 . TRBJ2-7
CASSIPGYTEAFF . TRBV19 . TRBJ1-1
CASSATRISGNTIYF . TRBV19 . TRBJ1-3
CASSQGLAGGEQYF TRBD2 TRBV14 . TRBJ2-7
CASSKTSGSVNTDTQYF TRBD2 TRBV27 . TRBJ2-3
CASILSGGVDTQYF TRBD2 TRBV2 . TRBJ2-3
CSASRGYEQFF . TRBV20-1 . TRBJ2-1
CASSSELGGGTQYF . TRBV11-2 once TRBJ2-3
CASSLAGTDYGYTF TRBD1 TRBV5-1 . TRBJ1-2
CASSETGGEAFF TRBD1 TRBV7-3 once TRBJ1-1
CASSLGRAASTDTQYF . TRBV5-6 . TRBJ2-3
CASSLPGLAGLDTQYF TRBD2 TRBV13 . TRBJ2-3
CSATGNYEQYF . TRBV20-1 . TRBJ2-7
CASSPGLAGVNEQFF TRBD2 TRBV4-1 . TRBJ2-1
CSAKGTGGLASTDTQYF TRBD1 TRBV29-1 . TRBJ2-3
CASSQVRGQYNTGELFF . TRBV4-1 . TRBJ2-2
CASSWLGLAGSYEQYF TRBD2 TRBV5-6 . TRBJ2-7
CASSLWGGHGYGYTF . TRBV27 . TRBJ1-2
CASSQGAGANVLTF . TRBV4-1 . TRBJ2-6
CASSVGGLPTGELFF . TRBV6-1 . TRBJ2-2
CASSLDSSGSTGELFF TRBD2 TRBV5-6 . TRBJ2-2
CASSLKGAWSYTF TRBD1 TRBV5-1 . TRBJ1-2
CASSLSNRGRIGTQYF TRBD1 TRBV7-2 . TRBJ2-5
CASSDLAGAYNEQFF TRBD2 TRBV2 . TRBJ2-1
CASSERQGAPEAFF TRBD1 TRBV10-2 . TRBJ1-1
CASSVAGQTTDTQYF . TRBV9 few TRBJ2-3
CASSRLRARGETQYF . TRBV27 . TRBJ2-5
CASSPPWGLAGGDEQFF TRBD2 TRBV27 . TRBJ2-1